The following is a TCR beta chain sequence with its context. The antigen remains undetermined. The sample comes from a study of immune heterogeneity within non-small cell lung tumors. The TCR beta CDR3 region underwent multiplex PCR amplification with 32 V and 13 J primers. From the multiplex PCR reads, TCRdb called clonotypes with MiXCR, one entry per CDR3 protein. The sample has 10,000 to 13,000 distinct CDR3 sequences, nearly 30% seen once. CDR3 length: 14 amino acids. V lost 6 bases, J lost 0 bases, and 14 bases lay in between. Germline loops: CDR1 SQVTM, CDR2 ANQGSEA. Study-wide results and caveats: Dominant CDR3 beta clonotypes repeated across a patient's tumor loci, while different loci held unique high-frequency clones. Local clonality of T cells correlated moderately yet significantly with local tumor mutational burden (R about 0.33).

Per sample, around 0.55 ug of bulk tumor genomic DNA was the template used. During surgery, each primary tumor gave multiple biopsies spaced as far apart as possible. Samples came from untreated patients having curative surgery for newly diagnosed non-small cell lung cancer. This TCR came from a woman aged 50 to 65 with non-small cell lung cancer. The sequencing sample was made of lung tumor tissue. V is TRBV29-1 and J is TRBJ1-1; D uncertain. The CDR3 DNA reads TGCAGCGTAAGTAAAACCAGGATGAACACTGAAGCTTTCTTT. Encoded protein: CSVSKTRMNTEAFF.